This T cell receptor (beta chain) was found in a study of blood T cell repertoires in COVID-19. Study-level background: Some COVID-19 samples were acute and others convalescent; all came from the United States, Italy and Spain. Nucleic acid was either cDNA or gDNA, and it came from T cells, B-cell-depleted T cells, or PBMCs.

The trim removed 0 bases at V and 7 bases at J, leaving 6 bases unmatched. The CDR3 is 16 amino acids. The germline V gene encodes CDR1 LNHNV and CDR2 YYDKDF (reference sequence). Per the study methods: Estimates of nucleated cell counts were drawn from the amplification of reference gene primers. Libraries were prepared by immunoSEQ multiplex PCR; TCRdb keeps only in-frame clonotypes and omits some of them. The D gene and trimming were derived from the DNA, and the V and J assignments and clone size from that table. The table has hundreds of thousands of clones, 75% to 90% seen once; the top ten hold more than 5.5%.

The receptor comes from a man aged 55 to 70 who had recovered from COVID-19. The material sequenced was peripheral blood. The chain recombines TRBV15 with TRBJ1-6, with 7 bases identical to TRBD1. CDR3 amino acids: CATSRDRGTANSPLHF. The CDR3 DNA reads TGTGCCACCAGCAGAGATCGGGGGACAGCCAATTCACCCCTCCACTTT.